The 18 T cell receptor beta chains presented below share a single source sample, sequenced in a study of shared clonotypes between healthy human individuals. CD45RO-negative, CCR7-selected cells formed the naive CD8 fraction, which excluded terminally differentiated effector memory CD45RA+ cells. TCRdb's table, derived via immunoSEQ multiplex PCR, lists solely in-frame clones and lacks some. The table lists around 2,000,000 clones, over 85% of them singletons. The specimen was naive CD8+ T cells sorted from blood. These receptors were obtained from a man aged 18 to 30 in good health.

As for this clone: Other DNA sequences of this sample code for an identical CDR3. The CDR3 nucleotides are TGTGCCAGTAGCGGGGGATATGGCTACACCTTC. Its protein product is CASSGGYGYTF. The chain is built from TRBV19 and TRBJ1-2, with D possibly matching TRBD1 (5 bases). Between the trimmed V and J ends, which lost 6 bases and 5 bases, there was a span of 7 bases. The germline gives CDR1 LNHDA, CDR2 SQIVND (reference sequence). The CDR3 extends over 11 amino acids.

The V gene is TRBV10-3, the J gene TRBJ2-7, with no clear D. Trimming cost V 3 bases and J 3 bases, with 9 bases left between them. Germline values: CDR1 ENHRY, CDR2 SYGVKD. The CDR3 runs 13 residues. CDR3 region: CAISDLGYYEQYF. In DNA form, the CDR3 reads TGTGCCATCAGTGATTTGGGGTACTACGAGCAGTACTTC.

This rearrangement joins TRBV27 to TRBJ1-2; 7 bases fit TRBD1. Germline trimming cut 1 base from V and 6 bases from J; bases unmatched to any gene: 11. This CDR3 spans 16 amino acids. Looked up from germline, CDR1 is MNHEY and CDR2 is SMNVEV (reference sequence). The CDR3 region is CASSLWGGQGVDGYTF. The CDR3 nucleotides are TGTGCCAGCAGTTTATGGGGTGGCCAGGGGGTTGATGGCTACACCTTC.

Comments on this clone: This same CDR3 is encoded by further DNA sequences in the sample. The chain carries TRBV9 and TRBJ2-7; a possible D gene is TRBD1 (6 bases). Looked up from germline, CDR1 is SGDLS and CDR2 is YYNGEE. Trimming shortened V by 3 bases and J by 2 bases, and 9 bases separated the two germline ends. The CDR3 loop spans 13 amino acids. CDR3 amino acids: CASSAGTTYEQYF. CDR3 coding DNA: TGTGCCAGCAGCGCGGGGACAACCTACGAGCAGTACTTC.

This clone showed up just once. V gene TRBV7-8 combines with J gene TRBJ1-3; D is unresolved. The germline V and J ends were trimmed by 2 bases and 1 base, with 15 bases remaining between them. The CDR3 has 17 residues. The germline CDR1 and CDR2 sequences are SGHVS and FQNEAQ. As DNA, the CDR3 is TGTGCCAGCAGCTTATTCCCCGCAATCACGTCTGGAAACACCATATATTTT. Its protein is CASSLFPAITSGNTIYF. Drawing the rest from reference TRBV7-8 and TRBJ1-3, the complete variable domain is GAGVSQSPRYKVAKRGQDVALRCDPISGHVSLFWYQQALGQGPEFLTYFQNEAQLDKSGLPSDRFFAERPEGSVSTLKIQRTQQEDSAVYLCASSLFPAITSGNTIYFGEGSWLTVV.

The CDR3 reads CASRRDGTDTQYF. The CDR3 nucleotides read TGTGCCAGCAGGCGGGACGGAACAGATACGCAGTATTTT. The chain has TRBV6-1 and TRBJ2-3; perhaps TRBD2 as D (6 bases). Trimming shortened V by 6 bases and J by 3 bases, and 10 bases separated the two germline ends. The CDR3 has 13 amino acids. Germline CDR1 reads MNHNS; CDR2 reads SASEGT.

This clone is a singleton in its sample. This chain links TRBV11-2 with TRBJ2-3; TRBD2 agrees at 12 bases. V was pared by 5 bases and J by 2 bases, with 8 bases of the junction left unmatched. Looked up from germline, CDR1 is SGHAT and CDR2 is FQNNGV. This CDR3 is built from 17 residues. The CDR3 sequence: CASSPRLAGEYTDTQYF. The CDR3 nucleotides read TGTGCCAGCAGCCCCCGACTAGCGGGGGAATACACAGATACGCAGTATTTT.

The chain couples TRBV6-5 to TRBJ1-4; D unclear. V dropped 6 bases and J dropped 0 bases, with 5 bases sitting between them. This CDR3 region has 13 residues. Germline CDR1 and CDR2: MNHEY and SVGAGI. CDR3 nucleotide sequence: TGTGCCAGCAGGGATGCAACTAATGAAAAACTGTTTTTT. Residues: CASRDATNEKLFF.

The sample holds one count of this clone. The CDR3 reads CASSVYRGPADTQYF. Here the CDR3 DNA reads TGTGCCAGCAGTGTCTACAGGGGGCCGGCAGATACGCAGTATTTT. The chain uses TRBV6-1 and TRBJ2-3, with 9 nucleotides matching TRBD1. There are 15 residues in the CDR3. Germline V gives CDR1 MNHNS, CDR2 SASEGT. The V segment lost 4 bases and the J segment 4 bases; nucleotides outside the gene matches: 6.

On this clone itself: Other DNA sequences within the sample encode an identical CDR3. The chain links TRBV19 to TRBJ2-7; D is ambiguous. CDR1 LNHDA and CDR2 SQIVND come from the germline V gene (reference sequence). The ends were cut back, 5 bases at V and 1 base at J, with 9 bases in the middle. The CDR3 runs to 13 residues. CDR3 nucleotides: TGTGCCAGTAGTCCTGGGGTATCCTACGAGCAGTACTTC. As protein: CASSPGVSYEQYF.

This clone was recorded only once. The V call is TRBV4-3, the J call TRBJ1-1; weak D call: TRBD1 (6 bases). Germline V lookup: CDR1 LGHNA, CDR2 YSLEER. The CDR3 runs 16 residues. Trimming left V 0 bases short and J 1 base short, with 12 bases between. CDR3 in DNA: TGCGCCAGCAGCCAAGAGTTTCAGGGGCCGAACACTGAAGCTTTCTTT. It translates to CASSQEFQGPNTEAFF.

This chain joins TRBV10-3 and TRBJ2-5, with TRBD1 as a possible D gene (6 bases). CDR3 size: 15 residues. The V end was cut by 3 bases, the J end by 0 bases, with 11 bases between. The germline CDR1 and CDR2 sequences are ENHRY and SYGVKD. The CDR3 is CAISDPGHHQETQYF. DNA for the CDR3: TGTGCCATCAGTGATCCGGGACACCACCAAGAGACCCAGTACTTC.

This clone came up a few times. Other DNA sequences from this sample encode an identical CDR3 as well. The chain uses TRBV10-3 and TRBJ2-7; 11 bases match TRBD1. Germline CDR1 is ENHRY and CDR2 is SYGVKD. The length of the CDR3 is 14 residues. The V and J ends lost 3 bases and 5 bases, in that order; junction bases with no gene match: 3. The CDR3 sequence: CAISDPGQGDEQYF. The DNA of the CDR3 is TGTGCCATCAGTGACCCGGGACAGGGGGACGAGCAGTACTTC.

This CDR3 reads CAIIRTSGRESSYEQYF. As DNA, the CDR3 is TGTGCCATCATCCGGACTAGCGGGAGGGAAAGCTCCTACGAGCAGTACTTC. The chain couples TRBV10-3 to TRBJ2-7, with TRBD2 identical over 15 bases. The CDR3 has 17 residues. Germline V gives CDR1 ENHRY, CDR2 SYGVKD. The V and J ends lost 7 bases and 0 bases, in that order; junction bases with no gene match: 7.

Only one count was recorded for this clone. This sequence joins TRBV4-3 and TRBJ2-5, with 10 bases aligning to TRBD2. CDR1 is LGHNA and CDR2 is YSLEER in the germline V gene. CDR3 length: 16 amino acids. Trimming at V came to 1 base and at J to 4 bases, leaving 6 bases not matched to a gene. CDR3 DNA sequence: TGCGCCAGCAGCCAAGTCCTAGCGGGAGAAGGAGAGACCCAGTACTTC. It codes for CASSQVLAGEGETQYF.

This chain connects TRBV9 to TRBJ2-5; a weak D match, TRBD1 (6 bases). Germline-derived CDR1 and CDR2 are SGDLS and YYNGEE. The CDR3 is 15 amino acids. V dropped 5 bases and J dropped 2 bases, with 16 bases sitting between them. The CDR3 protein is CASSHQGRLQETQYF. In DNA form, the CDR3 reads TGTGCCAGCAGTCACCAGGGGCGACTGCAAGAGACCCAGTACTTC.

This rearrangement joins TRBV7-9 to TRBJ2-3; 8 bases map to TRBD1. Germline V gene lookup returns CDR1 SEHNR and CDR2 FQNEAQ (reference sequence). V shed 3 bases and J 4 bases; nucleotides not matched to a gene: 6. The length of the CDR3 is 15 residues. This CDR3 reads CASSLGQGASDTQYF. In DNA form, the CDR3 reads TGTGCCAGCAGCTTGGGGCAGGGGGCGTCAGATACGCAGTATTTT.

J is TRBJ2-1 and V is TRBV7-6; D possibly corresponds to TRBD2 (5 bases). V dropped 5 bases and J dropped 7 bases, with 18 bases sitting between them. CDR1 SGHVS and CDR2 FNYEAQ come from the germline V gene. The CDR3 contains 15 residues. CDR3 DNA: TGTGCCAGCAGCCCTGGGGTCGGAGGCTTGAATGAGCAGTTCTTC. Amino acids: CASSPGVGGLNEQFF.